This T cell receptor beta chain was recovered during a study of T-cell reconstitution after alpha-beta-depleted transplantation in children. The study, taken as a whole, reports: Newly produced T cells mostly accounted for T-cell counts and diversity one year post-transplant. Recipient T cells and thymic progenitors that survived gave rise to the high TCRbeta diversity observed at day 60 in some patients.

The CDR3 consists of 16 residues. Germline assignment: CDR1 SGHAT and CDR2 FQNNGV. The trim removed 6 bases at V and 3 bases at J, leaving 7 bases unmatched. This clonotype was detected many times. Antigen unknown. Unique molecular identifiers featured in how the TCRbeta library was prepared. One entry per CDR3 protein, called by TCRdb with MiXCR from the PCR reads. The sample has about 580,000 distinct CDR3 sequences, 23% seen once. The input for sequencing was PBMCs, mostly from graft donor cells, taken 360 days after TCRalphabeta/CD19-depleted stem cell transplant. The V call is TRBV11-2, the J call TRBJ2-1; the match to TRBD2 covers 11 bases. This receptor was obtained from a boy under three years old who had a stem cell transplant for acute myeloid leukemia, so the T cells may come from the graft donor. The CDR3 coding sequence is TGTGCCAGCAGACCACTAGCGGGGGCCCGCTACAATGAGCAGTTCTTC. Translating it yields CASRPLAGARYNEQFF.